This record looks at one TCR beta chain sequence and its context. The antigen remains unidentified. This sample is part of a study of cytomegalovirus exposure and HLA in healthy donors. Looking at the study overall: Prior work identified around 120 million unique TCR beta sequences in approximately 180 million T cells. Whole-study results and caveats: CMV serostatus was the only recorded immune exposure for donors. There were three CMV-associated chains whose specificity for CMV antigens was confirmed in vitro.

Trimming left V 0 bases short and J 2 bases short, with 10 bases between. CDR1 and CDR2 (germline): MNHEY, SVGAGI. CDR3 size: 15 residues. PCR amplification relied on 60 Vbeta primers (plus 13 Jbeta primers). TCRdb's copy holds only in-frame clones and misses some; the assay was immunoSEQ multiplex PCR. The sample shows around 200,000 clones, just over 75% of them seen only once. This TCR was sampled from a woman aged 60 to 75 in good health and CMV-seropositive. Sequencing was carried out using PBMCs. This chain links TRBV6-5 with TRBJ1-2; no reliable D call. CDR3 loop: CASSYSRGLNYGYTF. As DNA, the CDR3 is TGTGCCAGCAGTTACTCGAGAGGGCTAAACTATGGCTACACCTTC.